This T cell receptor beta chain was found in a study of blood T cell repertoires in COVID-19 (dated by TCRdb to about 2020). Describing the broader study: Collaborator samples came from the United States, Italy and Spain and covered acute and convalescent phases of COVID-19. The material from the prospective study consisted of cDNA or gDNA derived from T cells, B-cell-depleted T cells, or PBMCs. Subjects who had been exposed to COVID-19, were actively infected with it, or had recovered from it provided the deeply sampled blood TCRbeta repertoires that made up the dataset. The repertoires were made available in a free public database intended to serve as a resource for research on the immune response to SARS-CoV-2. Samples came from the ongoing ImmuneRACE study (first 160 participants) plus 1,254 subjects from 6 global collaborators. A de-identified subject ID, COVID-19 status, age in years and sex were almost always included in the sample metadata. Where HLA class I and class II types were available, the types were taken from metadata supplied by the sample provider, not from assay-based typing.

In Seattle, one collaborating source enrolled patients while the infection was active and tracked those patients longitudinally over the course of disease. Collaborating institutions collected whole blood in K2EDTA tubes following their own protocols. For TCRbeta analysis, collaborators shipped samples as frozen whole blood, isolated PBMCs, or DNA extracted from either of those sample types. V trim: 4 bases; J trim: 1 base; unmatched bases: 6. The CDR3 spans 16 residues, from the cysteine through the phenylalanine. Just CDR3 DNA is preserved here, 48 bases in frame from base 1. Via the germline V gene, CDR1 is SGHTA and CDR2 FQGTGA. TCRbeta CDR3 regions were amplified from genomic DNA by means of the immunoSEQ Assay, a bias-controlled multiplex PCR. Per the original workflow: The number of nucleated cells in each sample was estimated from the amplification of reference gene primers within the assay. To quantify the absolute abundance of each unique TCRbeta CDR3 rearrangement, sequence reads were collapsed and filtered. For each sample, productive Simpson clonality was calculated as the square root of Simpson's diversity index over productive rearrangements. The source is immuneACCESS, and TCRdb retained only in-frame sequences with V and J called. Part of the clones is not carried over; for the studies checked, unresolved V genes explain less than half of this, and the remainder is unexplained. The DNA gave D and trimming, while V, J and clone size come from that table. Within this sample are under 100,000 clones, with roughly 89% of them counted one time only. Clones ranked in the top ten supply 4.5% to 5.5% of the sample.

A note on this clone: Its antigen is unknown. Base qualities are not at hand, and no much larger clone is one base apart.

What the authors observed across the whole study: How much clinical and demographic metadata was included differed by source and by participant, and the metadata was provided uncurated.

Input material: peripheral blood. The sequence joins TRBV7-3 to TRBJ2-5, and 10 junctional nucleotides match TRBD2. This TCR came from a man between 60 and 75 years old with COVID-19, enrolled during active disease. CDR3 loop: CASSSKREGLQETQYF. The bases read TGTGCCAGCAGCTCCAAGCGGGAGGGCCTCCAAGAGACCCAGTACTTC.